The source of this T cell receptor beta chain is a study of T-cell reconstitution after alpha-beta-depleted transplantation in children. Study-wide results and limits: T-cell numbers and diversity, one year after transplant, stemmed largely from T cells that were newly produced. Several hundred expanded graft clones reportedly supplied alpha-beta T cells about two months after transplant.

A library of TCRbeta sequences, prepared with unique molecular identifiers, was generated. MiXCR, applied by TCRdb to the PCR reads, yields one record per CDR3 protein. The repertoire includes about 230,000 distinct CDR3 sequences, about a tenth of them detected once, and about 30% sits in the top ten. This clonotype appeared many times. Its antigen is unidentified. The CDR3 extends over 13 amino acids. Trimming left V 3 bases short and J 3 bases short, with 11 bases between. The germline V gene encodes CDR1 SQVTM and CDR2 ANQGSEA. The V gene is TRBV29-1, the J gene TRBJ2-5, with D hard to call. The receptor comes from a child younger than two with acute myeloid leukemia, due to receive a stem cell transplant. Sequences were derived from PBMCs, sampled before TCRalphabeta/CD19-depleted stem cell transplant. The CDR3 nucleotides read TGCAGCGTTGAGCGCGCGGAAGAAGAGACCCAGTACTTC. Its protein is CSVERAEEETQYF.